The clone carrying this T cell receptor beta chain turned up a few times. The data were taken from a study of T-cell reconstitution after alpha-beta-depleted transplantation in children. For TCRbeta, the library was prepared with unique molecular identifiers. TCRdb used MiXCR to reprocess the PCR reads, holding one entry per CDR3 protein. The sample carries about 610,000 distinct CDR3 sequences, roughly 27% recorded once. The clonotype comes from a boy in the first two years of life with Wiskott-Aldrich syndrome, due to receive a stem cell transplant. The specimen was PBMCs, collected before TCRalphabeta/CD19-depleted stem cell transplant.

The CDR3 nucleotides are TGTGCCAGCAGTTTTATAGCGGGCTTCACAGATACGCAGTATTTT. Its protein is CASSFIAGFTDTQYF. The chain links TRBV27 to TRBJ2-3; 7 bases align to TRBD2. The trim removed 3 bases at V and 2 bases at J, leaving 5 bases unmatched. Looked up from germline, CDR1 is MNHEY and CDR2 is SMNVEV (reference sequence). This CDR3 is built from 15 residues.